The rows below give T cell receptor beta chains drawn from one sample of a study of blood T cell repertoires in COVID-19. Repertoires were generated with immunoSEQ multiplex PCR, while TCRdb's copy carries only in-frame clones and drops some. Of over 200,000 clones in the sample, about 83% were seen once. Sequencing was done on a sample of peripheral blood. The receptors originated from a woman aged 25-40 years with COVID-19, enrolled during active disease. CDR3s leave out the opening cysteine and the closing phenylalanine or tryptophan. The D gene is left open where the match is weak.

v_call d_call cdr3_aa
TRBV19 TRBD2 ASSNSGGADTQY
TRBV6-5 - ATKVDSAYEQY
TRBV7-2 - ASSLLGGMNTGELF
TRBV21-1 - ASSPEKKGGTGNEQF
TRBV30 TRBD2 AWKPLAGAVDTQY
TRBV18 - ASSLTQEGQPQH
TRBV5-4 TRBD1 ASSPGQMIYEQY
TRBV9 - ASSSGVGSYEQY
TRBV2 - ASKANRVDTEAF
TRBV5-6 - ASSLGGDNSPLH
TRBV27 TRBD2 ASSLWGTTQETQY
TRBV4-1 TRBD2 ASSLLPTSGGSSGANVLT
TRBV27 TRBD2 ATKAGGYTDTQY
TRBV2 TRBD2 ASSEGGNGGELF
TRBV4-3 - ASSQDGQPNTGELF
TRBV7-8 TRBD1 ASRKTGGRTDTQY
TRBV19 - ASNGYGYT
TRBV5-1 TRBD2 ASSLVGGETQY
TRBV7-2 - ASSFGRGVPEAF
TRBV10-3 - AISESQGSYEQY
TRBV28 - ASSQGGAKNIQY
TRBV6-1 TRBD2 ASSEASGGYIQY
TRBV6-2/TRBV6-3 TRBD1 ASSDRAILYEQY
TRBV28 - ASSSPPVNTEAF
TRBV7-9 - ASSGGTQETQY
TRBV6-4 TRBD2 ASSDAGGSYNEQF
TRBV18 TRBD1 ASSPTGTGGRMDTEAF
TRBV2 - ASSELSPNQPQH
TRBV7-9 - ASRRSSDGRLQETQY
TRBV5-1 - ASSSQGPVNSPLH
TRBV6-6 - ASSGRDEQF
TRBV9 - ASSVDQGETQY
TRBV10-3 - AISEGGTEAF
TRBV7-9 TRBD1 ASSLTGGRTEAF
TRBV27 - ASAPTAIRFETQY
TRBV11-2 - ASSLSRGTDGELF
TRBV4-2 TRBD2 ASSQGGGLATDTQY
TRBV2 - ASSEAPGINEKLF
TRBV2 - ASRWGTPSYEQY
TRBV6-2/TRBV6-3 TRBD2 ASSRPGLAGYEQY
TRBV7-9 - ASSSRLDYRDEQY
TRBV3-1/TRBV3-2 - ASSQSSGSPLH
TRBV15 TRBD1 ATSLDRGFNYGYT
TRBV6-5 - ASSSQGTNEKLF
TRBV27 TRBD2 ASSSLGLAGVGETDTQY